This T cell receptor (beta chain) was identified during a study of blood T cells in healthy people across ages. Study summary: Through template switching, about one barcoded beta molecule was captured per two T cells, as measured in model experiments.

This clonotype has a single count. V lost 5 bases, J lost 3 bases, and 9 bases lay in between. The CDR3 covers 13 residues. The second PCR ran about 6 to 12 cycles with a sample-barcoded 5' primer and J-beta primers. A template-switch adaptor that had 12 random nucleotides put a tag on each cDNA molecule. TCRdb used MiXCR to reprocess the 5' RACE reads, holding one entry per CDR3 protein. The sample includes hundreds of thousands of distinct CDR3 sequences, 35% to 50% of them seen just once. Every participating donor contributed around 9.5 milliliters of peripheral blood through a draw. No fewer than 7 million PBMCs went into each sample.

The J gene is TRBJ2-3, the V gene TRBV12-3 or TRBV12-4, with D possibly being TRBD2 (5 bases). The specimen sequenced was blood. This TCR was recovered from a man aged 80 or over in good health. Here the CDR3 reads CASSITGTDTQYF. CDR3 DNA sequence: TGTGCCAGCAGTATAACGGGGACAGATACGCAGTATTTT.